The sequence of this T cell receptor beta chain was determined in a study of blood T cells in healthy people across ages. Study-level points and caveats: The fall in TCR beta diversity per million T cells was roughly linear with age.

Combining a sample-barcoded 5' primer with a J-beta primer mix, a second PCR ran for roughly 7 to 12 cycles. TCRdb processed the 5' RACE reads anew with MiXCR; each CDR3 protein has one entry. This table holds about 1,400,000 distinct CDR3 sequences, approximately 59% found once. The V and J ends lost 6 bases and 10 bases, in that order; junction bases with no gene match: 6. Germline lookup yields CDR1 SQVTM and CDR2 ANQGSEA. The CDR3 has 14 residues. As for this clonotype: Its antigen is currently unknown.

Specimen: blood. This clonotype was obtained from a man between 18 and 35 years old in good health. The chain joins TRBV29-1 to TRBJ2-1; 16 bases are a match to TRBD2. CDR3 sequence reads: CSVGTSGRVKEQFF. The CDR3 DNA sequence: TGCAGCGTGGGGACTAGCGGGAGGGTTAAGGAGCAGTTCTTC.